The rows below give T cell receptor beta chains drawn from one sample of a study of T cells in Graves' hyperthyroidism and ophthalmopathy. Using its own MiXCR run on the multiplex PCR reads, TCRdb lists one record per CDR3 protein. Altogether some 400,000 distinct CDR3 sequences are present, approximately 15% being singletons, with the ten largest covering 11%. Sequencing used blood. These receptors came from a woman aged 55-75 years with Graves' hyperthyroidism. The CDR3 runs from the conserved cysteine through the conserved F or W. D genes are given only for firm matches. Size values are once, few and many counts, or a class for expanded clones, and some rows have none.

v_gene	d_gene	j_gene	abundance	CDR3nt	CDR3aa
TRBV14	-	TRBJ1-2	many	TGTGCCAGCAGCCAAAGGGGAGGGAGCCTAACTTACTATGGCTACACCTTC	CASSQRGGSLTYYGYTF
TRBV4-1	-	TRBJ1-1	-	TGCGCCAGCAGCCCTCAAACGGATTTGAACACTGAAGCTTTCTTT	CASSPQTDLNTEAFF
TRBV27	TRBD1	TRBJ2-1	few	TGTGCCAGCAGTTTTGGGACAGTTGGTGAGCAGTTCTTC	CASSFGTVGEQFF
TRBV19	TRBD1	TRBJ2-1	-	TGTGCCAGTGCCTTACAGGGGGAGCGAAGCAATGAGCAGTTCTTC	CASALQGERSNEQFF
TRBV20-1	TRBD2	TRBJ2-5	many	TGCAGTGCTAGCCCTAGCGGGCTCCAAGAGACCCAGTACTTC	CSASPSGLQETQYF
TRBV20-1	TRBD1	TRBJ1-4	many	TGCAGTGCTAGAGGACAGGGAAGCGGCACGAACGAAAAACTGTTTTTT	CSARGQGSGTNEKLFF
TRBV19	TRBD2	TRBJ2-2	once	TGTGCCAGTAGTATAGGTGGCGGGAGCGATAACACCGGGGAGCTGTTTTTT	CASSIGGGSDNTGELFF
TRBV7-7	-	TRBJ2-1	many	TGTGCTAGCAGCTTAGACAGTTACAATGAGCAGTTCTTC	CASSLDSYNEQFF
TRBV9	-	TRBJ2-3	many	TGTGCCAGCAGCGCTAGCAGACCAAGCACAGATACGCAGTATTTT	CASSASRPSTDTQYF
TRBV12-5	-	TRBJ1-1	many	TGTGCTAGTGGTTTGGTAGTTGGCAGGGCCACTGAAGCTTTCTTT	CASGLVVGRATEAFF
TRBV10-3	TRBD1	TRBJ1-1	many	TGTGCCATCAGTCGGACAGGGGACACTGAAGCTTTCTTT	CAISRTGDTEAFF
TRBV7-9	TRBD2	TRBJ2-7	-	TGTGCCAGCAGCTTAGTTATGCGTCCGACTAGCGGATCCTACGAGCAGTACTTC	CASSLVMRPTSGSYEQYF
TRBV6-5	TRBD2	TRBJ2-3	many	TGTGCCAGCAGTTACGGCGGGAGACGGACAGATACGCAGTATTTT	CASSYGGRRTDTQYF
TRBV19	-	TRBJ2-7	many	TGTGCCAGTAAAGAGAGTGGAGAACGGTCTGGGGAGCAGTACTTC	CASKESGERSGEQYF
TRBV5-8	TRBD1	TRBJ1-3	few	TGTGCCAGCAGCCGACAGGGGCTTGCGAGAAACACCATATATTTT	CASSRQGLARNTIYF
TRBV2	-	TRBJ2-5	many	TGTGCCAGCAGTGAAGCGCTCTGGCGGGGGACCCAGTACTTC	CASSEALWRGTQYF
TRBV11-2	-	TRBJ1-6	many	TGTGCCAGCAGCTTAGCGGGACCGGGCGGGAAAATTTCACCCCTCCACTTT	CASSLAGPGGKISPLHF
TRBV30	-	TRBJ1-1	many	TGTGCCTGGAGCAGGAGGGCCACTGAAGCTTTCTTT	CAWSRRATEAFF